The T cell receptor (beta chain) under discussion was sequenced for a study of T-cell memory formation after mild COVID-19. For the study at large: Clusters of TCRs were largely donor specific.

The germline gives CDR1 LNHDA, CDR2 SQIVND (reference sequence). The CDR3 is 16 amino acids. V gave up 9 bases and J gave up 0 bases; unmatched junction bases: 8. TCRdb analysed the 5' RACE reads with MiXCR anew, one entry per CDR3 protein. The table shows 250,000 to 350,000 distinct CDR3 sequences, with roughly 13% occurring only once. This clonotype has more than one count but fewer than ten. Its antigen is not identified. General observations from the study: The finding that pre-infection memory included some responding clones suggested that cross-reactive memory joined. Clones contracting day 15 to 85 were balanced CD4/CD8; later expanders leaned CD4+.

The receptor was isolated from a man younger than 35 who had mild COVID-19 (a few samples of this study predate the infection). Cell type and time point are not known. Sequenced input: PBMCs or a T cell subset sorted from them (not recorded which). This sequence joins TRBV19 and TRBJ2-1; TRBD2 aligns across 10 bases. The DNA for the CDR3 is TGTGCCAGCCTTAGCGCTAGCGGGGGCTCCTACAATGAGCAGTTCTTC. Residues: CASLSASGGSYNEQFF.